In its sample, the clone carrying this T cell receptor (beta chain) was seen a few times. This sample is part of a study of CD8+ T cells in alopecia areata. Extracted from the samples, RNA was reverse transcribed into cDNA to serve as the sequencing template. Sequenced by immunoSEQ multiplex PCR; TCRdb stores in-frame clones only, minus some. Of about 180,000 clones in the sample, approximately 49% were seen once. The treatment: oral pan-JAK inhibitor, 5-10 mg twice daily. CDR1 and CDR2 from the germline V gene are SGHDT and YYEEEE. This CDR3 has 13 residues. The germline V and J ends were trimmed by 3 bases and 0 bases, with 7 bases remaining between them.

This sequence was found in a human donor with alopecia areata. This sample comprised CD8+ T cells sorted from blood, obtained at week 52, from a patient treated with tofacitinib. V and J are TRBV5-6 and TRBJ2-7; D is uncertain. CDR3 in amino acids: CASSSTDSYEQYF. CDR3 in DNA: TGTGCCAGCAGCTCGACGGACTCCTACGAGCAGTACTTC.